Following are 32 T cell receptor beta chains from one sample sequenced in a study of blood T cells in healthy people across ages. A sample-barcoded 5' primer and a J-beta primer mix were used in a second PCR of roughly 6 to 11 cycles. TCRdb re-called the 5' RACE reads through MiXCR, storing one row per CDR3 protein. Found here are 850,000 or so distinct CDR3 sequences, around 26% of them singletons; the top ten hold approximately 15%. Sequenced material: blood. The receptors shown here come from a woman at least 80 years old in good health.

The table lists this clonotype with a few counts. The chain couples TRBV28 to TRBJ2-7, with a weak D call TRBD1 (5 bases). CDR1 MDHEN and CDR2 SYDVKM come from the germline V gene. The germline V and J ends were trimmed by 3 bases and 3 bases, with 15 bases remaining between them. This CDR3 has 15 amino acids. In DNA form, the CDR3 reads TGTGCCAGCAGTTTGGTGGGGCAGGGAAACTACGAGCAGTACTTC. This translates into CASSLVGQGNYEQYF.

This clonotype occurred many times. The V and J genes are TRBV20-1 and TRBJ1-1; D ambiguous. CDR3 size: 14 residues. V was clipped by 0 bases and J by 1 base, with 9 bases between them. CDR1 and CDR2 from the germline V gene are DFQATT and SNEGSKA (reference sequence). CDR3 protein: CSARDLRGNTEAFF. As DNA, the CDR3 is TGCAGTGCTAGAGATCTCCGGGGGAACACTGAAGCTTTCTTT.

This chain links TRBV12-3 or TRBV12-4 with TRBJ2-3; D possibly corresponds to TRBD2 (5 bases). V lost 7 bases to trimming and J lost 4 bases, with 18 bases between them. The CDR3 is 15 amino acids. CDR3: CASTGLGVIPDTQYF. The CDR3 nucleotides read TGTGCCAGCACAGGACTGGGAGTGATCCCAGATACGCAGTATTTT.

This clonotype has a handful of counts. V and J are TRBV20-1 and TRBJ1-3; D gene unclear. The germline CDR1 and CDR2 sequences are DFQATT and SNEGSKA (reference sequence). Trimming cost V 5 bases and J 0 bases, with 11 bases left between them. CDR3 size: 14 residues. The CDR3 here is CSAEDVNSGNTIYF. The CDR3 DNA reads TGCAGTGCTGAAGATGTCAACTCTGGAAACACCATATATTTT.

The J gene is TRBJ1-5, the V gene TRBV29-1, with TRBD1 matching over 7 bases. The J segment lost 7 bases and the V segment lost 7 bases, leaving 13 bases of the junction unmatched. The length of the CDR3 is 14 residues. Germline CDR1 is SQVTM and CDR2 is ANQGSEA. DNA for the CDR3: TGCAGCGCCCGAAGAACAGGGGCTGACCAGCCCCAGCATTTT. It codes for CSARRTGADQPQHF.

In its sample, this clonotype was seen many times. The rearrangement links TRBV7-2 to TRBJ2-1; no firm D call. Trimming left V 3 bases short and J 6 bases short, with 15 bases between. Per the germline V gene, CDR1 is SGHTA and CDR2 is FQGNSA. The CDR3 spans 15 residues. CDR3 residues: CASSFLPGSANEQFF. Written as DNA, the CDR3 is TGTGCCAGCAGCTTCCTCCCTGGTTCTGCCAATGAGCAGTTCTTC.

Concerning this clonotype itself: Being one base from a much bigger clone, this may be a read error. The chain combines TRBV7-2 with TRBJ2-7; perhaps TRBD1 as D (5 bases). This CDR3 region has 11 residues. V was shortened by 7 bases and J by 9 bases, with 13 bases between the two germline ends. Germline V gene lookup returns CDR1 SGHTA and CDR2 FQGNSA. This CDR3 reads CASKTGVGQYF. The CDR3 nucleotides are TGTGCCAGCAAAACAGGCGTCGGGCAGTACTTC.

This chain connects TRBV27 to TRBJ1-5; D gene ambiguous. Germline lookup yields CDR1 MNHEY and CDR2 SMNVEV (reference sequence). The CDR3 extends over 13 amino acids. With 0 bases removed from V and 9 bases from J, the gap between germline ends came to 9 bases. The CDR3, as DNA: TGTGCCAGCAGTTTATCGTGGCGCCTGCCCCAGCATTTT. This codes for CASSLSWRLPQHF.

This clonotype was seen a few times. The chain recombines TRBV6-5 with TRBJ2-1; tentative D call: TRBD1 (6 bases). Germline values: CDR1 MNHEY, CDR2 SVGAGI. This CDR3 spans 14 amino acids. Trimming took off 6 bases at V and 8 bases at J, with 17 bases between the two ends. The CDR3 DNA follows: TGTGCCAGCAGGCTTAGGACAGCCCTCGATGAGCAGTTCTTC. It specifies CASRLRTALDEQFF.

This clonotype was counted many times. A much larger clone differs by one base, so this may be a read error. The V gene is TRBV7-2, the J gene TRBJ2-5; TRBD2 might be the D (5 bases). Trimming took 7 bases from V and 11 from J, leaving 20 bases between them. CDR3 size: 13 residues. Germline loops: CDR1 SGHTA, CDR2 FQGNSA. CDR3 region: CASTPRGLREQYF. The DNA of the CDR3 is TGTGCCAGCACACCCCGCGGACTTAGGGAGCAGTACTTC.

This clonotype has ten or more counts. This chain uses TRBV7-2 with TRBJ1-2, with D maybe TRBD1 (5 bases). Trimming took 3 bases from V and 6 from J, leaving 11 bases between them. This CDR3 has 13 residues. Germline loops: CDR1 SGHTA, CDR2 FQGNSA. The CDR3 DNA follows: TGTGCCAGCAGCTTGAGGCAGGGCAATGGCTACACCTTC. Translation: CASSLRQGNGYTF.

In its sample, this clonotype was seen a few times. The rearrangement uses TRBV6-2 or TRBV6-3 and TRBJ2-5; D remains unclear. V was cut by 8 bases and J by 7 bases, with 14 bases left in between. CDR1 is MNHEY, CDR2 SVGEGT, per germline. The CDR3 loop spans 12 amino acids. The CDR3 DNA reads TGTGCCAGCTCAGACCCGTATGGGACCCAGTACTTC. As protein: CASSDPYGTQYF.

About this clonotype: A read error is possible here, since a much larger clone lies one base away. The chain links TRBV2 to TRBJ1-5, with D possibly TRBD1 on 6 matching bases. There are 15 residues in the CDR3. Germline-derived CDR1 and CDR2 are SNHLY and FYNNEI. V was shortened by 10 bases and J by 6 bases, with 22 bases between the two germline ends. Here the CDR3 reads CANSADRSAAQPQHF. In DNA, the CDR3 is TGTGCCAACAGCGCCGACAGGAGCGCTGCTCAGCCCCAGCATTTT.

This clonotype appeared many times. V is TRBV6-1 and J is TRBJ2-5; no firm D call. The CDR3 runs to 15 residues. Germline V gene lookup returns CDR1 MNHNS and CDR2 SASEGT. V lost 6 bases, J lost 6 bases, and 20 bases lay in between. The CDR3 DNA reads TGTGCCAGCAGCCAAAGTGTGGCGGATCCCAAGACCCAGTACTTC. Amino acids: CASSQSVADPKTQYF.

This clonotype was seen many times. This chain connects TRBV7-2 to TRBJ1-1; D not resolved. From germline, CDR1 is SGHTA and CDR2 FQGNSA. With 1 base removed from V and 0 bases from J, the gap between germline ends came to 6 bases. CDR3 length: 14 amino acids. CDR3 nucleotides: TGTGCCAGCAGCTTAGTCCGGATGAACACTGAAGCTTTCTTT. It codes for CASSLVRMNTEAFF.

This clonotype was seen more than once but under ten times. CDR3 sequence (DNA): TGTGCCAGCAGCTTATCAGCGCAGAACAATCAGCCCCAGCATTTT. Encoded protein: CASSLSAQNNQPQHF. The V and J genes are TRBV7-2 and TRBJ1-5; D is undetermined. V was clipped by 2 bases and J by 3 bases, with 11 bases between them. The germline gives CDR1 SGHTA, CDR2 FQGNSA. This CDR3 has 15 amino acids. The full variable domain, its missing parts supplied by reference TRBV7-2 and TRBJ1-5, is GAGVSQSPSNKVTEKGKDVELRCDPISGHTALYWYRQSLGQGLEFLIYFQGNSAPDKSGLPSDRFSAERTGGSVSTLTIQRTQQEDSAVYLCASSLSAQNNQPQHFGDGTRLSIL.

The rearrangement links TRBV18 to TRBJ2-6; the D gene is possibly TRBD1 (6 bases). The CDR3 totals 18 residues. Germline V gene sequence: CDR1 KGHSH, CDR2 LQKENI. V was cut by 5 bases and J by 1 base, with 18 bases left in between. The CDR3 is CASSSRQAVGSGANVLTF. Written as DNA, the CDR3 is TGTGCCAGCTCATCTCGACAGGCCGTCGGGTCTGGGGCCAACGTCCTGACTTTC.

This clonotype appeared many times. The CDR3 sequence: CASLKTGNDKDTQYF. The DNA of the CDR3 is TGTGCCAGCCTCAAGACAGGGAATGATAAAGATACGCAGTATTTT. V is TRBV2 and J is TRBJ2-3, with 7 bases identical to TRBD1. CDR3 length: 15 residues. Germline-derived CDR1 and CDR2 are SNHLY and FYNNEI. J was trimmed by 5 bases and V by 8 bases; bases with no gene match: 13. The entire variable domain, with the rest obtained from reference TRBV2 and TRBJ2-3, is as follows: EPEVTQTPSHQVTQMGQEVILRCVPISNHLYFYWYRQILGQKVEFLVSFYNNEISEKSEIFDDQFSVERPDGSNFTLKIRSTKLEDSAMYFCASLKTGNDKDTQYFGPGTRLTVL.

This clonotype was seen many times. This chain uses TRBV7-2 with TRBJ2-1, with D possibly TRBD1 on 6 matching bases. The V end was cut by 5 bases, the J end by 0 bases, with 14 bases between. The CDR3 extends over 16 amino acids. Germline lookup yields CDR1 SGHTA and CDR2 FQGNSA. The CDR3 DNA follows: TGTGCCAGCAGCCGACGGGACATACCCTCCTACAATGAGCAGTTCTTC. Its translation is CASSRRDIPSYNEQFF.

The gene calls are TRBV18 and TRBJ2-5, with unresolved D. The V and J ends lost 1 base and 4 bases respectively, with 13 bases between them. CDR3 size: 15 residues. From germline, CDR1 is KGHSH and CDR2 LQKENI. Written as DNA, the CDR3 is TGTGCCAGCTCACCACGACTCACCCCCCCAGAGACCCAGTACTTC. It translates to CASSPRLTPPETQYF.

This clonotype was seen more than once but under ten times. The chain combines TRBV5-1 with TRBJ1-1; D gene uncertain. Germline V lookup: CDR1 SGHRS, CDR2 YFSETQ. The CDR3 is made up of 13 amino acids. Trimming took 0 bases from V and 5 from J, leaving 8 bases between them. The CDR3 reads CASSLAAVTEAFF. As DNA, the CDR3 is TGCGCCAGCAGCTTGGCTGCAGTGACTGAAGCTTTCTTT.

With respect to this clonotype: This may arise from a read error, as a much more abundant clone is one base away. This chain connects TRBV20-1 to TRBJ1-2; 7 nucleotides match TRBD1. Trimming took 5 bases from V and 6 from J; bases not matched to a gene: 3. In germline, CDR1 is DFQATT, CDR2 SNEGSKA (reference sequence). CDR3 length: 11 residues. For the CDR3, the DNA is TGCAGTGCTCAGGGGGGAGATGGCTACACCTTC. This encodes CSAQGGDGYTF.

Worth noting for this clonotype: One base away lies a much larger clone, so this may be a sequencing read error. CDR3 coding DNA: TGCAGCGCCCGAGTGGGCGTTGGGCAGGAGACCCAGTTCTTC. This gives the protein CSARVGVGQETQFF. V usage is TRBV29-1 and J usage is TRBJ2-1; D is unresolved. This CDR3 region has 14 residues. V was trimmed by 7 bases and J by 13 bases, leaving 26 bases between them. CDR1 is SQVTM, CDR2 ANQGSEA, per germline.

The chain has TRBV6-5 and TRBJ2-1; 8 nucleotides agree with TRBD1. Trimming took 4 bases from V and 9 from J; bases not matched to a gene: 11. Germline CDR1 reads MNHEY; CDR2 reads SVGAGI. This CDR3 is 15 amino acids long. The CDR3 region is CASSSTQGAKAEQFF. The CDR3 DNA is TGTGCCAGCAGTTCCACTCAGGGGGCGAAGGCTGAGCAGTTCTTC.

A note on this clonotype: The junction differs from germline at one of its ends, possibly a read error. This sequence joins TRBV2 and TRBJ1-2, with a possible D match to TRBD1 (6 bases). Germline values: CDR1 SNHLY, CDR2 FYNNEI. There are 14 residues in the CDR3. CDR3 sequence (DNA): TGTGCCAGCAGTGGAGGGGGGCCGAACTATGACTACACCTTC. Amino acids: CASSGGGPNYDYTF.

In this sample, this clonotype turned up many times. The gene calls are TRBV11-2 and TRBJ2-5; D unresolved. This CDR3 spans 13 amino acids. V was cut by 5 bases and J by 4 bases, with 11 bases left in between. Germline V gives CDR1 SGHAT, CDR2 FQNNGV. The chain's CDR3 is CASSPVIGETQYF. In DNA, the CDR3 is TGTGCCAGCAGCCCCGTTATCGGAGAGACCCAGTACTTC.

The sample holds a few counts of this clonotype. V and J are TRBV27 and TRBJ2-1; 12 bases match TRBD2. Unmatched junction bases numbered 9, after V lost 5 bases and J lost 7 bases. Looked up from germline, CDR1 is MNHEY and CDR2 is SMNVEV (reference sequence). The CDR3 is made up of 16 amino acids. The CDR3 is CASSPQPGLAGNEQFF. The CDR3 bases are TGTGCCAGCAGTCCTCAGCCGGGACTAGCGGGTAATGAGCAGTTCTTC.

This clonotype was found many times. This chain links TRBV27 with TRBJ1-1; D may be TRBD1 (6 bases). In germline, CDR1 is MNHEY, CDR2 SMNVEV (reference sequence). Trimming took 4 bases from V and 1 from J, leaving 10 bases between them. This CDR3 is 14 amino acids long. CDR3 nucleotides: TGTGCCAGCAGTTCCGGGACATCGAACACTGAAGCTTTCTTT. Its protein is CASSSGTSNTEAFF.

The chain has TRBV6-6 and TRBJ1-4; D unclear. This CDR3 spans 13 amino acids. V was trimmed by 6 bases and J by 3 bases, leaving 8 bases between them. Germline V gene sequence: CDR1 MNHNY, CDR2 SVGAGI (reference sequence). The CDR3 bases are TGTGCCAGCAGGAACAGCGCTAATGAAAAACTGTTTTTT. Translated: CASRNSANEKLFF.

As concerns this clonotype: One base away lies a much larger clone, so this may be a sequencing read error. Written as DNA, the CDR3 is TGTGCCAGCAGCCAAGAGGTCTCGTACAATGAGCAGTACTTC. Its translation is CASSQEVSYNEQYF. V is TRBV3-1 and J is TRBJ2-7; unclear D gene. Germline CDR1 reads LGHDT; CDR2 reads YNNKEL (reference sequence). The CDR3 spans 14 residues. Trimming cost V 0 bases and J 7 bases, with 13 bases left between them.

The table lists this clonotype with many counts. The CDR3 sequence: CATSDPPRDTQYF. In nucleotides, the CDR3 is TGTGCCACCAGTGACCCGCCCCGGGATACGCAGTATTTT. V is TRBV24-1 and J is TRBJ2-3, with D unclear. V gave up 4 bases and J gave up 6 bases, with 10 bases separating them. This CDR3 is 13 amino acids long. Germline CDR1 KGHDR, CDR2 SFDVKD.

Comments on this clonotype: Possible read error: a much larger clone is one base away. The chain links TRBV21-1 to TRBJ2-5; the table assigns TRBD1, which was not confirmed against the DNA. The tail of the sequence fits TRBJ2-7 better, so the J call may be wrong. TRBV21-1 is shown as a pseudogene. The CDR3 loop spans 15 amino acids. The CDR3 DNA sequence: TGTGCCATCATCTCAACCGGGACAGGGGAATCCGAGCAGTACTTC. Its protein is CAIISTGTGESEQYF.